This TCR beta chain came from a study of shared clonotypes between healthy human individuals. Deletions cut 2 bases from V and 4 bases from J, with 14 bases between. The CDR3 is 15 residues long. CDR1 MDHEN and CDR2 SYDVKM come from the germline V gene. The donor population consisted of healthy HIV-negative adults with no recent acute infections or vaccinations. CD4+ cells underwent separation, giving CD45RA+ naive and CD45RA-negative memory subsets. Clones were sequenced by immunoSEQ multiplex PCR, and TCRdb holds only the in-frame ones, with some missing. This table has roughly 2.2 million clones, approximately 93% appearing once.

Sequencing was performed on naive CD4+ T cells from PBMCs. Subset of the sample: CD45RA+ positively selected. The receptor comes from a man between 18 and 29 years old in good health. Some clones in this sample may be carry-over from other donors' samples. The chain couples TRBV28 to TRBJ2-5, with D unresolved. CDR3 coding DNA: TGTGCCAGCAGTTTACACCGGGCCTTCAGAGAGACCCAGTACTTC. Translated, it gives CASSLHRAFRETQYF.